This entry features one TCR beta chain sequence. Antigen: not known. The repertoire was sequenced with immunoSEQ multiplex PCR; TCRdb's copy has only in-frame clones and lacks some. This sample has about 470,000 clones, with roughly 77% found just once. This sample is part of a study of shared clonotypes between healthy human individuals. This CDR3 has 16 residues. Germline lookup yields CDR1 SGHTA and CDR2 FQGTGA. V shed 5 bases, J shed 4 bases, and the junction held 7 bases outside the gene matches. General observations from the study: Blood was the sole source, and tissue repertoires probably differ. The genetic and exposure-history diversity represented was limited by few donors.

Donation came from healthy HIV-negative adults that had no recent acute infections or vaccinations. The rearrangement uses TRBV7-3 and TRBJ2-3; 12 bases align to TRBD2. The receptor comes from a woman in her thirties or forties in good health. Some clones in this sample may be carry-over from other donors' samples. Specimen: PBMCs. The CDR3 spells CASSLRLAGDSDTQYF. The CDR3 DNA sequence: TGTGCCAGCAGCCTCCGACTAGCGGGAGACTCAGATACGCAGTATTTT.